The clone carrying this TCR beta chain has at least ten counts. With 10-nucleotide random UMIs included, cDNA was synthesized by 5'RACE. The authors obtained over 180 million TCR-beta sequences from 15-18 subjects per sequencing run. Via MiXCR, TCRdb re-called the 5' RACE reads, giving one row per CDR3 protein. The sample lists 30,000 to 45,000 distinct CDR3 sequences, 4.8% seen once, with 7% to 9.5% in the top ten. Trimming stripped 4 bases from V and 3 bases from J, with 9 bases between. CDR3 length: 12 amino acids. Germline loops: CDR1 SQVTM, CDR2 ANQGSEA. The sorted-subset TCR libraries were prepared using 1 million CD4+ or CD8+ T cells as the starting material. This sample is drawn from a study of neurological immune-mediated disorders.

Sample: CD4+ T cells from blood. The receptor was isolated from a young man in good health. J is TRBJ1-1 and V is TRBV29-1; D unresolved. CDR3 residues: CSVVQTDTEAFF. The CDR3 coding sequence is TGCAGCGTTGTCCAAACGGACACTGAAGCTTTCTTT.